This TCR beta chain appears in the sequencing data of a study of PD-1 blockade in classical Hodgkin lymphoma. This CDR3 is built from 13 residues. Trimming removed 6 bases at V and 9 bases at J, with 15 bases between. Germline CDR1 LNHDA, CDR2 SQIVND (reference sequence). Study-wide results and caveats: A reduction in baseline TCR diversity was reportedly seen in newly diagnosed patients relative to healthy donors.

Here immunoSEQ multiplex PCR was the method, and the copy in TCRdb shows in-frame clones only, minus some. The sample consists of tens of thousands of clones, 75% to 95% of them appearing once. Time point described: cycle 4 day 1 (C4D1), after five to seven weeks of nivolumab. Relapse was seen in all patients after autologous stem cell transplantation, and brentuximab vedotin exposure was variable. The patients, who had relapsed/refractory classical Hodgkin lymphoma, achieved best responses of complete response, partial response or progressive disease. About this clone: The antigen is undetermined.

The rearrangement joins TRBV19 to TRBJ2-4; D possibly corresponds to TRBD1 (5 bases). This clonotype was sampled from a human donor with classical Hodgkin lymphoma. Sequencing used peripheral blood mononuclear cells (PBMCs), obtained before the fourth cycle of nivolumab. The CDR3 reads CASSLRQGVIQYF. Written as DNA, the CDR3 is TGTGCCAGTAGCCTTCGCCAGGGCGTCATTCAGTACTTC.